This TCR beta chain was observed in a study of blood T cell repertoires in COVID-19. This CDR3 comprises 15 residues. V dropped 1 base and J dropped 0 bases, with 10 bases sitting between them. CDR1 SGHAT and CDR2 FQNNGV come from the germline V gene. In the authors' methods: Amplification from reference gene primers served as the basis for estimated nucleated cell counts. Produced via immunoSEQ multiplex PCR; TCRdb's table is partial and in-frame only. V, J and clone size were drawn from that table, and D and trimming were deduced from the DNA. The table shows approximately 220,000 clones, with approximately 88% occurring only once. This clone has only a few counts. Clinical history reported by participants formed the basis on which cohorts were assigned.

This TCR derives from a woman aged 25 to 39 with acute COVID-19. The chain couples TRBV11-2 to TRBJ2-7, with TRBD1 as a possible D gene (6 bases). Sample: PBMCs or T cells enriched from blood (not recorded which). The CDR3 reads CASSLGTGPSYEQYF. The CDR3, as DNA: TGTGCCAGCAGCTTAGGAACAGGGCCCTCCTACGAGCAGTACTTC.